These 2 T cell receptor beta chains came from one sample sequenced in a study of shared clonotypes between healthy human individuals. Produced via immunoSEQ multiplex PCR; TCRdb's table is partial and in-frame only. The sample gives some 2.1 million clones, approximately 94% of which show up once; approximately 1.2% is in the top ten. Terminally differentiated effector memory CD45RA+ cells were excluded from the naive CD8 cells, which were CD45RO-negative and positively selected for CCR7. The material sequenced was naive CD8+ T cells sorted from blood. The receptor set was obtained from a man aged 18 to 30 in good health.

The V and J genes are TRBV29-1 and TRBJ2-3, with D possibly matching TRBD1 (7 bases). V was pared by 6 bases and J by 4 bases, with 14 bases between. Germline V gene lookup returns CDR1 SQVTM and CDR2 ANQGSEA. The CDR3 spans 13 residues. Here the CDR3 DNA reads TGCAGCGTCATCGACAGGGAGGCAGATACGCAGTATTTT. Translated, it gives CSVIDREADTQYF.

Points on this clone: At the DNA level, this CDR3 is encoded by other sequences in the same sample as well. The chain couples TRBV6-1 to TRBJ2-1; maybe TRBD2 (5 bases). The CDR3 extends over 15 amino acids. The germline V gene has CDR1 MNHNS and CDR2 SASEGT. Deletions cut 1 base from V and 0 bases from J, with 7 bases between. The CDR3 reads CASSEGRNSYNEQFF. The DNA of the CDR3 is TGTGCCAGCAGTGAAGGGAGGAACTCCTACAATGAGCAGTTCTTC.